This T cell receptor (beta chain) derives from a study of human versus mouse CDR3 diversity and MHC coevolution. On the study more broadly: Reportedly, immunoSEQ detects one in 200,000 T cells with minimized PCR bias.

This clone came up once. What it binds is unknown. Data came from immunoSEQ multiplex PCR; TCRdb stores just in-frame clones and leaves some out. This table has tens of thousands of clones, 90% to 95% appearing once. Sorting isolated naive CD4 T cells lacking CD45RO and expressing CD62L. Looked up from germline, CDR1 is MNHNS and CDR2 is SASEGT. The ends were cut back, 6 bases at V and 3 bases at J, with 9 bases in the middle. This CDR3 spans 12 amino acids. Whole-study results and caveats: Six MHC II alleles selected the human T cells.

The chain carries TRBV6-1 and TRBJ2-7; D not certain. The sample was naive CD4+ T cells from blood. Subset given: CD45RO-negative CD62L-positive naive CD4 T cells. The receptor was isolated from a person aged 25 to 69 in good health. CDR3 sequence reads: CASRGDLYEQYF. CDR3 DNA sequence: TGTGCCAGCAGGGGCGATCTCTACGAGCAGTACTTC.